These T cell receptor beta chains were read from a single sample in a study of technical replicates of blood from a few donors. This table comes from immunoSEQ multiplex PCR, and its TCRdb copy is limited to in-frame clones, with some not included. The table lists around 84,000 clones, roughly 98% of them singletons. The specimen sequenced was T cells isolated from PBMCs. These receptors were taken from a human donor in good health. The conserved cysteine and the conserved F or W are not part of the CDR3 here. The listing skips clone size in some rows; elsewhere it reads once, few, many or a size class.

clone_size j_call v_call cdr3_aa
NA TRBJ1-4 TRBV28 ASSFGGFAEKLF
NA TRBJ2-2 TRBV18 ASSLSGGFNTGELF
NA TRBJ2-5 TRBV7-8 ASSTRTGIETQY
once TRBJ2-7 TRBV19 ASAKTGTGVYEQY
once TRBJ2-5 TRBV15 ATSRDWKGSWELGETQY
NA TRBJ2-2 TRBV25-1 ASSDPSNTGELF
once TRBJ2-3 TRBV19 ASKGGPDTDTQY
NA TRBJ2-3 TRBV5-1 ASSLAVAGEISDTQY
NA TRBJ2-1 TRBV11-2 ASSLVGGGLYNEQF
NA TRBJ2-7 TRBV5-1 ASSLATSPTYEQY
NA TRBJ1-1 TRBV27 ASSLRVGTEAF
NA TRBJ2-7 TRBV4-1 ASSRLLAGGSEQY
NA TRBJ2-7 TRBV6-1 ASSSYYEQY
NA TRBJ2-3 TRBV5-1 ASSLGTSGYTDTQY
NA TRBJ1-4 TRBV6-6 ASRTGGTGSRKLF
NA TRBJ2-3 TRBV2 AKGKIPPDTQY
NA TRBJ1-2 TRBV6-5 ASSYSTGTINGYT
NA TRBJ2-1 TRBV29-1 SAGRQGTEQF
NA TRBJ2-3 TRBV2 ASRTSGISPPPGDTQY
NA TRBJ2-6 TRBV7-9 ASSVRVSGANVLT
NA TRBJ2-1 TRBV7-9 ASSSHYNEQF
NA TRBJ2-2 TRBV7-6 ASSFAGGSWELF
NA TRBJ2-7 TRBV11-2 ASSETRDEQY
NA TRBJ2-7 TRBV6-5 ASSYSSRGSYEQY
NA TRBJ2-7 TRBV6-1 ASLGQTNSYEQY
NA TRBJ2-7 TRBV6-5 ASSPGQGTEQY
NA TRBJ2-5 TRBV19 ASSTLAGGPQETQY
NA TRBJ2-1 TRBV5-1 ASSLAHINEQF
NA TRBJ2-7 TRBV19 ASSRTGDSYEQY
NA TRBJ1-5 TRBV6-5 ASSTFRGQPQH
NA TRBJ2-7 TRBV28 ASSFPTSGPSYEQY
few TRBJ1-3 TRBV30 AWRGLSGNTIY
NA TRBJ2-7 TRBV5-8 ASNPWAGYEQY
NA TRBJ2-3 TRBV13 ASSWRLAGEGDLTDTQY
NA TRBJ1-1 TRBV7-9 ASSHSRGVTEAF
NA TRBJ1-5 TRBV6-1 ASSELWGSRQPQH
once TRBJ2-1 TRBV6-4 ASSDSPGRSEQF
NA TRBJ1-2 TRBV27 ASSPPGGYGYT
NA TRBJ1-1 TRBV19 ASRGGGGTEAF
once TRBJ1-5 TRBV7-9 ASGGESSNQPQH
NA TRBJ2-5 TRBV9 ASSVVTGETQY